Listed below are T cell receptor beta chains from one sample, sequenced in a study of T cell changes during pregnancy in multiple sclerosis. Libraries were prepared by immunoSEQ multiplex PCR; TCRdb keeps only in-frame clonotypes and omits some of them. There are 55,000 to 85,000 clones in the sample; 90% occur only once, and more than 1.4% lies in the top ten. The specimen was peripheral blood, collected in the third trimester of pregnancy. The receptors come from a female donor with multiple sclerosis, enrolled in a pregnancy study. Both conserved end residues are part of each CDR3. A D gene is named only where the DNA matches it firmly. Some rows have no size entry. The others give once, few or many, or a class for an expanded clone.

J	D	V	size	CDR3	DNA
TRBJ1-1	TRBD1	TRBV18	NA	CASSPPGQGGNTEAFF	TGTGCCAGCTCACCACCGGGACAGGGAGGGAACACTGAAGCTTTCTTT
TRBJ1-5	NA	TRBV5-5	NA	CASSMGVQAGNQPQHF	TGTGCCAGCAGCATGGGAGTACAGGCTGGCAATCAGCCCCAGCATTTT
TRBJ1-2	TRBD1	TRBV19	once	CASSQGDYGYTF	TGTGCCAGTAGTCAGGGGGACTATGGCTACACCTTC
TRBJ1-3	NA	TRBV30	NA	CAATLGAAGNTIYF	TGTGCTGCAACTTTGGGGGCTGCTGGAAACACCATATATTTT
TRBJ2-2	NA	TRBV5-1	NA	CASSQTLNTGELFF	TGCGCCAGCAGCCAGACTTTGAACACCGGGGAGCTGTTTTTT
TRBJ2-1	NA	TRBV9	once	CASSVDSFGEQFF	TGTGCCAGCAGCGTAGACAGCTTCGGTGAGCAGTTCTTC
TRBJ2-3	NA	TRBV19	few	CASSIRTGEIDTQYF	TGTGCCAGTAGTATTAGAACGGGAGAGATAGATACGCAGTATTTT
TRBJ1-1	NA	TRBV4-2	NA	CASSRDIVNTEAFF	TGTGCCAGCAGCCGGGACATCGTGAACACTGAAGCTTTCTTT
TRBJ2-1	TRBD2	TRBV30	NA	CAWSVPLADYNEQFF	TGTGCCTGGAGTGTACCCCTAGCGGACTACAATGAGCAGTTCTTC
TRBJ2-1	TRBD2	TRBV11-2	NA	CASSRLAVSHNEQFF	TGTGCCAGCAGCCGACTAGCGGTGTCCCACAATGAGCAGTTCTTC
TRBJ1-5	NA	TRBV5-6	NA	CASSLGHNVNQPQHF	TGTGCCAGCAGCTTGGGACACAACGTTAATCAGCCCCAGCATTTT
TRBJ1-2	NA	TRBV9	NA	CASSVVFRTGGYTF	TGTGCCAGCAGCGTAGTGTTCAGGACTGGTGGCTACACCTTC
TRBJ2-2	TRBD1	TRBV7-6	few	CASSSQGANTGELFF	TGTGCCAGCAGCTCACAGGGGGCGAACACCGGGGAGCTGTTTTTT
TRBJ2-1	TRBD2	TRBV5-1	NA	CASSSGLAGANEQFF	TGCGCCAGCAGCTCGGGACTAGCGGGAGCAAATGAGCAGTTCTTC
TRBJ2-5	NA	TRBV12-5	NA	CASGLGTRTAQETQYF	TGTGCTAGTGGTTTGGGGACAAGGACAGCCCAAGAGACCCAGTACTTC